This is a list of T cell receptor beta chains from one sample in a study of cytomegalovirus exposure and HLA in healthy donors. Sequenced by immunoSEQ multiplex PCR; TCRdb stores in-frame clones only, minus some. Among about 130,000 clones, about two thirds were seen once, and the ten largest hold around 6.6%. Source material: PBMCs. The receptors here all came from a man aged 40-50 years in good health and CMV-seropositive. CDR3s include the opening cysteine and the closing phenylalanine or tryptophan. A D gene is named only where the DNA matches it firmly. Where a row states a size, it is once, few, many or the class of an expanded clone; other rows omit it.

j_gene: TRBJ2-5
abundance: once
v_gene: TRBV27
d_gene: TRBD2
CDR3nt: TGTGCCAGCAGTTGGGGGGGAGAGACCCAGTACTTC
CDR3aa: CASSWGGETQYF

j_gene: TRBJ2-3
abundance: few
v_gene: TRBV5-1
d_gene: TRBD2
CDR3nt: TGCGCCAGCAGCTTGGGACTAGCGGGGATAAGCACAGATACGCAGTATTTT
CDR3aa: CASSLGLAGISTDTQYF

j_gene: TRBJ2-1
abundance: -
v_gene: TRBV5-6
d_gene: -
CDR3nt: TGTGCCAGCAGCTTGTCGGGACTCCTCATTGAGCAGTTCTTC
CDR3aa: CASSLSGLLIEQFF

j_gene: TRBJ1-2
abundance: -
v_gene: TRBV6-5
d_gene: -
CDR3nt: TGTGCCAGCAGTTTCCTAGGCGGGCACTATGGCTACACCTTC
CDR3aa: CASSFLGGHYGYTF

j_gene: TRBJ1-6
abundance: -
v_gene: TRBV6-1
d_gene: TRBD1
CDR3nt: TGTGCCAGCACCTCCGGGACAGGGCTTTTAGGGCCCCTCCACTTT
CDR3aa: CASTSGTGLLGPLHF

j_gene: TRBJ1-2
abundance: -
v_gene: TRBV29-1
d_gene: TRBD1
CDR3nt: TGCAGCGTTGAAAGGGGGGACAGGGGCGGAGGCTACACCTTC
CDR3aa: CSVERGDRGGGYTF

j_gene: TRBJ2-3
abundance: -
v_gene: TRBV4-1
d_gene: TRBD1
CDR3nt: TGCGCCAGCAGCCTCGACAGGGGTGACACAGATACGCAGTATTTT
CDR3aa: CASSLDRGDTDTQYF

j_gene: TRBJ1-2
abundance: -
v_gene: TRBV29-1
d_gene: TRBD1
CDR3nt: TGCAGCGTTACCCTCAGGGACAGCCCCGGCTACACCTTC
CDR3aa: CSVTLRDSPGYTF

j_gene: TRBJ2-7
abundance: -
v_gene: TRBV5-6
d_gene: TRBD2
CDR3nt: TGTGCCAGCAGCTTGGGAGCGGGGGTAGAGCAGTACTTC
CDR3aa: CASSLGAGVEQYF

j_gene: TRBJ2-2
abundance: once
v_gene: TRBV2
d_gene: TRBD2
CDR3nt: TGTGCCAGCATGCCTAGCGGGACGGGCGGGGAGCTGTTTTTT
CDR3aa: CASMPSGTGGELFF

j_gene: TRBJ1-1
abundance: -
v_gene: TRBV28
d_gene: -
CDR3nt: TGTGCCAGCAGTTTACGGCAGACAGGCGACAGTGAAGCTTTCTTT
CDR3aa: CASSLRQTGDSEAFF

j_gene: TRBJ2-1
abundance: few
v_gene: TRBV5-1
d_gene: -
CDR3nt: TGCGCCAGCAGCCCCGGGACTCCTGGCCTTGAGCAGTTCTTC
CDR3aa: CASSPGTPGLEQFF

j_gene: TRBJ2-7
abundance: -
v_gene: TRBV5-1
d_gene: -
CDR3nt: TGCGCCAGCAGCCCGGGGGGACAGGAACCTATGGGGCACTTC
CDR3aa: CASSPGGQEPMGHF

j_gene: TRBJ2-1
abundance: -
v_gene: TRBV29-1
d_gene: -
CDR3nt: TGCAGCGTTGGGGGCCGATTATCCTACAATGAGCAGTTCTTC
CDR3aa: CSVGGRLSYNEQFF

j_gene: TRBJ2-6
abundance: -
v_gene: TRBV5-6
d_gene: -
CDR3nt: TGTGCCAGCAGCTTGGCCTTAATCTCTGGGGCCAACGTCCTGACTTTC
CDR3aa: CASSLALISGANVLTF

j_gene: TRBJ1-2
abundance: -
v_gene: TRBV30
d_gene: TRBD1
CDR3nt: TGTGCCTGGAGCCGTGGGGACAGGGACTATGGCTACACCTTC
CDR3aa: CAWSRGDRDYGYTF

j_gene: TRBJ1-5
abundance: -
v_gene: TRBV6-1
d_gene: -
CDR3nt: TGTGCCAGCAATCAAAGGGGTAGCAATCAGCCCCAGCATTTT
CDR3aa: CASNQRGSNQPQHF

j_gene: TRBJ1-3
abundance: few
v_gene: TRBV9
d_gene: -
CDR3nt: TGTGCCAGCAGCGCCCGGGACACCCGGACGTCAGGAAACACCATATATTTT
CDR3aa: CASSARDTRTSGNTIYF